This T cell receptor (beta chain) was recorded in a study of cytomegalovirus exposure and HLA in healthy donors. Some clones are missing from TCRdb's copy, which holds only in-frame ones; the method was immunoSEQ multiplex PCR. The sample has some 320,000 clones, approximately 90% seen once. This CDR3 is 14 amino acids long. V was clipped by 2 bases and J by 2 bases, with 9 bases between them. CDR1 PRHDT and CDR2 FYEKMQ come from the germline V gene (reference sequence). This sequence originates from a woman aged 25 to 39 in good health and CMV-seropositive. The sequencing sample was made of PBMCs. The V call is TRBV13, the J call TRBJ1-2; TRBD1 is a possible D gene (5 bases). CDR3: CASSLSGENYGYTF. The CDR3 DNA reads TGTGCCAGCAGCTTATCGGGGGAGAACTATGGCTACACCTTC.